These 17 T cell receptor beta chains were sequenced from one sample in a study of T-cell reconstitution after alpha-beta-depleted transplantation in children. The authors prepared the TCRbeta library with unique molecular identifiers. One entry per CDR3 protein results from TCRdb running MiXCR on the PCR reads. The sample records nearly 350,000 distinct CDR3 sequences, around 15% being singletons. Sequences were derived from PBMCs, mostly from graft donor cells, sampled 360 days after TCRalphabeta/CD19-depleted stem cell transplant. The receptors come from a male patient aged 2-15 years who had a stem cell transplant for acute lymphoblastic leukemia, so the T cells may come from the graft donor.

The table lists this clonotype with a count of one. Given the absence of the conserved phenylalanine or tryptophan at the CDR3 end, a read error is likely. The DNA is left out, because the CDR3 cannot be placed on it with certainty; the CDR3 is given as TCRdb lists it. The chain is built from TRBV21-1 and TRBJ2-5; the D call of TRBD1 is as the table states it, not checked on the DNA. TRBV21-1 is listed as a pseudogene. The CDR3 is 17 residues long, ends included. CDR3 residues: CASSKSYRGGHQETQYY.

This clonotype has at least ten counts. J is TRBJ1-2 and V is TRBV20-1; 10 bases fit TRBD1. The CDR3 runs 12 residues. Trimming took 5 bases from V and 5 from J; bases not matched to a gene: 2. From germline, CDR1 is DFQATT and CDR2 SNEGSKA (reference sequence). The CDR3 protein is CSASDRGYGYTF. In nucleotides, the CDR3 is TGCAGTGCTTCGGACAGGGGGTATGGCTACACCTTC.

The chain recombines TRBV5-6 with TRBJ1-2; the D is unclear. Germline V gene sequence: CDR1 SGHDT, CDR2 YYEEEE. CDR3 length: 12 amino acids. Trimming stripped 4 bases from V and 8 bases from J, with 12 bases between. In nucleotides, the CDR3 is TGTGCCAGCAGCGAGGACTCTCACGGCTACACCTTC. Protein sequence: CASSEDSHGYTF.

The genes are TRBV19 and TRBJ2-7, with 8 bases aligning to TRBD1. Germline loops: CDR1 LNHDA, CDR2 SQIVND (reference sequence). With 10 bases clipped from V and 3 bases from J, the junction kept 8 bases outside the gene matches. The CDR3 has 13 amino acids. The CDR3 sequence: CATSDRAFYEQYF. The CDR3 DNA reads TGTGCCACCTCGGACAGGGCCTTCTACGAGCAGTACTTC.

This sequence joins TRBV11-2 and TRBJ1-4; TRBD1 might be the D (6 bases). The CDR3 spans 13 residues. Germline-derived CDR1 and CDR2 are SGHAT and FQNNGV. The germline V and J ends were trimmed by 10 bases and 6 bases, with 15 bases remaining between them. CDR3 in DNA: TGTGCCACCAGACGGGGGCGCGATGAAAAACTGTTTTTT. This sequence encodes CATRRGRDEKLFF.

This clonotype was counted ten times or more. The rearrangement uses TRBV5-1 and TRBJ2-5, with TRBD2 identical over 7 bases. This CDR3 has 15 amino acids. V lost 0 bases to trimming and J lost 2 bases; unmatched junction nucleotides: 4. The germline V gene has CDR1 SGHRS and CDR2 YFSETQ. The CDR3 protein is CASSLGSGAQETQYF. The CDR3 DNA reads TGCGCCAGCAGCTTGGGAAGCGGGGCTCAAGAGACCCAGTACTTC.

The table lists this clonotype with many counts. This rearrangement joins TRBV9 to TRBJ1-6; D is possibly TRBD1 (6 bases). This CDR3 region has 15 residues. CDR1 is SGDLS, CDR2 YYNGEE, per germline. Trimming took off 0 bases at V and 6 bases at J, with 10 bases between the two ends. Here the CDR3 reads CASSVGQATNSPLHF. The CDR3 DNA reads TGTGCCAGCAGCGTAGGACAGGCAACTAATTCACCCCTCCACTTT.

This rearrangement joins TRBV4-3 to TRBJ2-3; D is possibly TRBD1 (6 bases). The CDR3 loop spans 14 amino acids. V was trimmed by 2 bases and J by 4 bases, leaving 10 bases between them. The germline V gene encodes CDR1 LGHNA and CDR2 YSLEER. CDR3 protein: CASSQQGGPDTQYF. The CDR3 coding sequence is TGCGCCAGCAGCCAACAAGGGGGTCCAGATACGCAGTATTTT.

This clonotype was observed a handful of times. The genes are TRBV19 and TRBJ1-5, with 7 bases aligning to TRBD1. The CDR3 covers 13 residues. Trimming cost V 9 bases and J 3 bases; bases outside gene matches: 5. Germline CDR1 and CDR2: LNHDA and SQIVND (reference sequence). CDR3 loop: CASRTGSNQPQHF. In DNA form, the CDR3 reads TGTGCCAGCCGGACAGGCTCCAATCAGCCCCAGCATTTT.

A few counts support this clonotype. The gene calls are TRBV7-9 and TRBJ2-7; 7 bases agree with TRBD2. There are 13 residues in the CDR3. The V gene end was trimmed by 4 bases and the J gene end by 7 bases; junction bases not matched to a gene: 7. Per the germline V gene, CDR1 is SEHNR and CDR2 is FQNEAQ (reference sequence). This CDR3 is CASSSTLAAEQYF. CDR3 nucleotides: TGTGCCAGCAGCTCCACTCTAGCGGCGGAGCAGTACTTC.

This clonotype showed up many times. The CDR3 DNA is TGTGCCAGCAGCCAAGATGATCCGGGGACCACCTCTAACTATGGCTACACCTTC. Amino acid sequence: CASSQDDPGTTSNYGYTF. The rearrangement uses TRBV4-2 and TRBJ1-2, with D perhaps matching TRBD1 (5 bases). Germline values: CDR1 LGHNA, CDR2 YNFKEQ. The CDR3 runs to 18 residues. The V end lost 0 bases, the J end lost 0 bases, and 17 bases lay between the germline ends.

Note on this clonotype: This sequence may be a read error, since a much larger clone differs from it by one base. The CDR3 bases are TGTGCCATCACTGACACCGGGGAGCTGTTTTTT. Translating it yields CAITDTGELFF. V gene TRBV10-3 combines with J gene TRBJ2-2; D is ambiguous. V was pared by 7 bases and J by 3 bases, with 3 bases between. The germline V gene encodes CDR1 ENHRY and CDR2 SYGVKD. The CDR3 length is 11 residues.

The chain uses TRBV7-2 and TRBJ2-3; 8 nucleotides align to TRBD2. V trimming: 4 bases; J trimming: 6 bases; junction bases outside the gene matches: 9. Germline V gene data show CDR1 as SGHTA and CDR2 as FQGNSA. The CDR3 covers 15 residues. The CDR3 spells CASSSTSGPQDTQYF. CDR3 sequence (DNA): TGTGCCAGCAGCTCAACTAGCGGTCCACAGGATACGCAGTATTTT.

Details on this clonotype: One base away lies a much larger clone, so this may be a sequencing read error. The genes are TRBV20-1 and TRBJ2-7; D possibly matches TRBD1 or TRBD2 (5 bases each). Germline lookup yields CDR1 DFQATT and CDR2 SNEGSKA (reference sequence). The CDR3 has 13 amino acids. The V end was cut by 1 base, the J end by 5 bases, with 12 bases between. Here the CDR3 reads CSARVIGTNEQYF. The CDR3 DNA reads TGCAGTGCTAGAGTGATAGGGACCAACGAGCAGTACTTC.

This clonotype was picked up a small number of times. The chain has TRBV12-3 or TRBV12-4 and TRBJ2-4; the D gene is possibly TRBD2 (5 bases). The CDR3 has 15 amino acids. Trimming cost V 5 bases and J 1 base, with 12 bases left between them. The CDR3: CASSPHERAKNIQYF. The CDR3 nucleotides are TGTGCCAGCAGTCCCCATGAGCGGGCCAAAAACATTCAGTACTTC.

In its sample, this clonotype was seen a few times. The rearrangement links TRBV18 to TRBJ1-4; no clear D. The V and J ends lost 3 bases and 0 bases respectively, with 20 bases between them. Germline CDR1 KGHSH, CDR2 LQKENI. This CDR3 has 19 amino acids. CDR3 region: CASSPSPYLSKATNEKLFF. The CDR3 DNA reads TGTGCCAGCTCACCGTCCCCGTATCTAAGTAAAGCAACTAATGAAAAACTGTTTTTT.

The chain uses TRBV15 and TRBJ2-1, with 9 positions matching TRBD2. The V and J ends lost 0 bases and 9 bases, in that order; junction bases with no gene match: 6. The CDR3 length is 15 residues. Germline-derived CDR1 and CDR2 are LNHNV and YYDKDF (reference sequence). The CDR3 here is CATSREGLAGREQFF. CDR3 bases: TGTGCCACCAGCAGAGAAGGGCTAGCGGGACGTGAGCAGTTCTTC.